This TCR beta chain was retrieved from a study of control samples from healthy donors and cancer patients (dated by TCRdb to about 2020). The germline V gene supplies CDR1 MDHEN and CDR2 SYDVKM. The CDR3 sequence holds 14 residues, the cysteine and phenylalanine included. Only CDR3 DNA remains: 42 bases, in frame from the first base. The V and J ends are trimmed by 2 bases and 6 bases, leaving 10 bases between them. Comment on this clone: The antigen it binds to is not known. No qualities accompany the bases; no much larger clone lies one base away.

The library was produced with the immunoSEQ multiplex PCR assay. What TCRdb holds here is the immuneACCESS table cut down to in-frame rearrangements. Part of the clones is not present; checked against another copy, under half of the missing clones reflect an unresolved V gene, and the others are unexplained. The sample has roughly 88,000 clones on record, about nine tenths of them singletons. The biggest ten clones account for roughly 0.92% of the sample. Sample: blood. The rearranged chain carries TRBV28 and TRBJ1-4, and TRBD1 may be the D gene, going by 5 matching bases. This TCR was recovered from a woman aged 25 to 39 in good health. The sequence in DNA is TGTGCCAGCAGTTTACTCGGGGGAGATGAAAAACTGTTTTTT. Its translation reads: CASSLLGGDEKLFF.